This passage covers 27 T cell receptor beta chains from one sample sequenced in a study of spatial heterogeneity in lung cancer. Findings of the study overall: Expanded intratumoral alpha and beta TCR counts tracked tumor mutation counts.

Documented time point: sample taken at primary tumor resection. TCRdb ran MiXCR on the 5' RACE reads and lists one entry per CDR3 protein. Of about 24,000 distinct CDR3 sequences listed, roughly 10% are singletons. Their recognized antigens are unknown. Sequenced material: lung tumor tissue, taken at surgery. The source is a male donor with early-stage non-small cell lung cancer.

This clonotype occurred many times. The rearrangement links TRBV10-3 to TRBJ1-6; weak D call: TRBD1 (6 bases). The length of the CDR3 is 15 residues. Trimming left V 2 bases short and J 7 bases short, with 12 bases between. Germline CDR1 and CDR2: ENHRY and SYGVKD. Here the CDR3 DNA reads TGTGCCATCAGTGAGGGGCAGGGGAGCAATTCACCCCTCCACTTT. It codes for CAISEGQGSNSPLHF.

This clonotype was detected ten times or more. This sequence joins TRBV20-1 and TRBJ1-1, with TRBD1 as a possible D gene (5 bases). The CDR3 runs to 12 residues. The germline V gene has CDR1 DFQATT and CDR2 SNEGSKA (reference sequence). Trimming removed 0 bases at V and 11 bases at J, with 13 bases between. The DNA of the CDR3 is TGCAGTGCTAGAGATGGGGCGTGGGGGGCTTTCTTT. It codes for CSARDGAWGAFF.

Many counts were recorded for this clonotype. This sequence joins TRBV4-2 and TRBJ2-2, with D perhaps TRBD2 (7 bases). V was shortened by 0 bases and J by 4 bases, with 15 bases between the two germline ends. The CDR3 runs 17 residues. Germline values: CDR1 LGHNA, CDR2 YNFKEQ. CDR3 sequence: CASSQDPRGPITGELFF. The CDR3 bases are TGTGCCAGCAGCCAAGATCCGCGGGGGCCTATCACCGGGGAGCTGTTTTTT.

This clonotype was counted many times. This chain uses TRBV7-9 with TRBJ2-7; D may be TRBD2 (7 bases). V was trimmed by 3 bases and J by 5 bases, leaving 11 bases between them. CDR1 is SEHNR, CDR2 FQNEAQ, per germline (reference sequence). CDR3 length equals 13 residues. The CDR3 region is CASSLGGLDEQYF. The CDR3 DNA follows: TGTGCCAGCAGCTTGGGGGGGCTGGACGAGCAGTACTTC.

This clonotype came up many times. The V gene is TRBV29-1, the J gene TRBJ2-7; 8 bases fit TRBD1. The CDR3 consists of 14 residues. V was pared by 3 bases and J by 4 bases, with 8 bases of the junction left unmatched. CDR1 is SQVTM and CDR2 is ANQGSEA in the germline V gene. The CDR3 here is CSVEVTGVLYEQYF. Written as DNA, the CDR3 is TGCAGCGTTGAGGTGACAGGGGTTTTATACGAGCAGTACTTC.

This clonotype has just a few counts. This rearrangement joins TRBV28 to TRBJ1-5; D gene unclear. The germline gives CDR1 MDHEN, CDR2 SYDVKM. V was trimmed by 3 bases and J by 3 bases, leaving 12 bases between them. The CDR3 extends over 15 amino acids. Written as DNA, the CDR3 is TGTGCCAGCAGTTTCCTTCCGGGATCCAATCAGCCCCAGCATTTT. Translating gives CASSFLPGSNQPQHF.

In this sample, this clonotype turned up many times. This chain uses TRBV29-1 with TRBJ2-3; a weak D match, TRBD2 (6 bases). V lost 4 bases to trimming and J lost 0 bases, with 17 bases between them. The CDR3 is made up of 16 amino acids. Per germline, CDR1 SQVTM and CDR2 ANQGSEA. This CDR3 reads CSVAGVEGSSTDTQYF. Written as DNA, the CDR3 is TGCAGCGTTGCGGGGGTCGAGGGGTCCAGCACAGATACGCAGTATTTT.

V is TRBV29-1 and J is TRBJ2-1, with D tentatively TRBD1 (6 bases). The CDR3 sequence is 13 residues long. Germline V gene lookup returns CDR1 SQVTM and CDR2 ANQGSEA. V was clipped by 5 bases and J by 5 bases, with 13 bases between them. The CDR3, as DNA: TGCAGCGTTCCCGGGACACGCGACAATGAGCAGTTCTTC. This encodes CSVPGTRDNEQFF.

The chain employs TRBV4-2 and TRBJ1-6; no clear D. The CDR3 is made up of 13 amino acids. The germline V gene encodes CDR1 LGHNA and CDR2 YNFKEQ. Trimming shortened V by 5 bases and J by 14 bases, and 16 bases separated the two germline ends. This chain's CDR3 is CASSSPTQQTLHF. The CDR3 region has the DNA TGTGCCAGCAGCTCCCCGACGCAGCAAACCCTCCACTTT.

This clonotype was seen many times. J is TRBJ2-3 and V is TRBV28, with D unclear. The V end was cut by 2 bases, the J end by 5 bases, with 2 bases between. The germline gives CDR1 MDHEN, CDR2 SYDVKM. The CDR3 has 11 amino acids. CDR3 sequence (DNA): TGTGCCAGCAGTTTAAAAGATACGCAGTATTTT. Its translation: CASSLKDTQYF.

This clonotype has only a few counts. The chain couples TRBV4-2 to TRBJ2-4, with D perhaps matching TRBD1 (5 bases). The CDR3 sequence is 14 residues long. The V end lost 3 bases, the J end lost 4 bases, and 10 bases lay between the germline ends. Germline CDR1 LGHNA, CDR2 YNFKEQ. The CDR3: CASSQTESKNIQYF. The CDR3 nucleotides read TGTGCCAGCAGCCAGACAGAGAGTAAAAACATTCAGTACTTC.

The chain has TRBV7-2 and TRBJ2-6; 7 bases line up with TRBD1. Looked up from germline, CDR1 is SGHTA and CDR2 is FQGNSA. Losses at the gene ends were 6 bases for V and 2 bases for J; bases not matched to a gene: 4. CDR3 length: 15 amino acids. CDR3 sequence: CASSYTGAGANVLTF. The CDR3 region has the DNA TGTGCCAGCAGTTACACAGGGGCTGGGGCCAACGTCCTGACTTTC.

This clonotype was counted many times. The V call is TRBV20-1, the J call TRBJ1-6; 7 bases map to TRBD1. V shed 3 bases, J shed 7 bases, and the junction held 6 bases outside the gene matches. Germline CDR1 is DFQATT and CDR2 is SNEGSKA (reference sequence). The length of the CDR3 is 14 residues. CDR3 in DNA: TGCAGTGCTAGGACAGGGCCGGGGAATTCACCCCTCCACTTT. Translated: CSARTGPGNSPLHF.

This clonotype showed up just a few times. This chain joins TRBV5-4 and TRBJ1-1; TRBD1 might be the D (5 bases). V gave up 3 bases and J gave up 0 bases, with 9 bases separating them. Germline V gene lookup returns CDR1 SGHNT and CDR2 YYREEE (reference sequence). The CDR3 is 14 residues long. CDR3 residues: CASSSRTLNTEAFF. The CDR3 nucleotides are TGTGCCAGCAGCTCTAGGACACTGAACACTGAAGCTTTCTTT.

This clonotype was counted at least ten times. This sequence joins TRBV6-5 and TRBJ2-7, with D maybe TRBD1 (6 bases). The CDR3 consists of 15 residues. From germline, CDR1 is MNHEY and CDR2 SVGAGI. V lost 1 base to trimming and J lost 1 base, with 11 bases between them. CDR3 coding DNA: TGTGCCAGCAGTTACTTCCCGACAGGTTCCTACGAGCAGTACTTC. Its protein product is CASSYFPTGSYEQYF.

J is TRBJ1-1 and V is TRBV25-1; TRBD1 is a possible D gene (5 bases). The CDR3 spans 12 residues. The V gene lost 4 bases and the J gene lost 3 bases, with 6 bases spanning the gap. Germline values: CDR1 MGHDK, CDR2 SYGVNS. CDR3 region: CASSGGYTEAFF. The CDR3 coding sequence is TGTGCCAGCAGTGGGGGGTACACTGAAGCTTTCTTT.

The V gene is TRBV12-3 or TRBV12-4, the J gene TRBJ2-1, with D possibly being TRBD2 (5 bases). Trimming took off 8 bases at V and 12 bases at J, with 17 bases between the two ends. The CDR3 sequence is 12 residues long. CDR3 nucleotide sequence: TGTGCCAGCCGGGCACTAGGAGGAGCGCAGTTCTTC. Its protein product is CASRALGGAQFF.

This clonotype appeared a few times. The chain is built from TRBV5-1 and TRBJ2-1; D may be TRBD1 (5 bases). This CDR3 has 15 amino acids. In germline, CDR1 is SGHRS, CDR2 YFSETQ. Trimming left V 1 base short and J 8 bases short, with 16 bases between. The CDR3 bases are TGCGCCAGCAGCTTGTATGGGGCGAGGAACGATGAGCAGTTCTTC. Translating gives CASSLYGARNDEQFF.

The chain has TRBV6-1 and TRBJ2-3; D gene ambiguous. The V and J ends lost 3 bases and 0 bases respectively, with 13 bases between them. Germline V lookup: CDR1 MNHNS, CDR2 SASEGT. This CDR3 is 16 amino acids long. CDR3 amino acids: CASSDLLQLSTDTQYF. In DNA form, the CDR3 reads TGTGCCAGCAGTGATCTCTTGCAGCTTAGCACAGATACGCAGTATTTT.

V gene TRBV20-1 combines with J gene TRBJ2-1; 11 nucleotides match TRBD1. The CDR3 contains 19 residues. The junction had 21 bases not matched to a gene; V was cut back by 5 bases and J by 6 bases. Germline lookup yields CDR1 DFQATT and CDR2 SNEGSKA (reference sequence). The CDR3, as DNA: TGCAGTGCTCGACGAACGGACAGGGGGCGAATAATAAAGTCCAATGAGCAGTTCTTC. Protein sequence: CSARRTDRGRIIKSNEQFF.

The chain recombines TRBV7-2 with TRBJ2-3; 9 bases fit TRBD2. CDR1 is SGHTA, CDR2 FQGNSA, per germline. V dropped 6 bases and J dropped 0; count of bases not matched to a gene: 7. This CDR3 region has 16 residues. Here the CDR3 reads CASRPRSGGSTDTQYF. DNA of the CDR3: TGTGCCAGCAGGCCCCGGAGCGGGGGGAGCACAGATACGCAGTATTTT.

This clonotype has a count of ten or more. The rearrangement links TRBV29-1 to TRBJ2-1; D is perhaps TRBD1 or TRBD2 (6 bases each). The germline V gene has CDR1 SQVTM and CDR2 ANQGSEA. The germline V and J ends were trimmed by 4 bases and 6 bases, with 13 bases remaining between them. This CDR3 has 13 amino acids. The CDR3 reads CSVARGALNEQFF. The CDR3 DNA follows: TGCAGCGTTGCAAGGGGGGCTCTCAATGAGCAGTTCTTC.

This clonotype was seen ten or more times. V and J are TRBV28 and TRBJ2-7, with 7 bases aligning to TRBD1. The CDR3 has 15 residues. V was pared by 6 bases and J by 0 bases, with 8 bases of the junction left unmatched. In germline, CDR1 is MDHEN, CDR2 SYDVKM. The CDR3 here is CASSPRGLSSYEQYF. For the CDR3, the DNA is TGTGCCAGCAGCCCCAGGGGGTTGAGCTCCTACGAGCAGTACTTC.

There are many counts of this clonotype. The chain links TRBV7-2 to TRBJ2-2, with 9 bases identical to TRBD1. Germline-derived CDR1 and CDR2 are SGHTA and FQGNSA. Trimming removed 5 bases from V and 3 bases from J; junction bases left unmatched: 7. This CDR3 region has 16 residues. CDR3 in amino acids: CASSTGQGGDTGELFF. CDR3 in DNA: TGTGCCAGCAGCACGGGACAGGGTGGTGACACCGGGGAGCTGTTTTTT.

This clonotype was detected only a few times. This chain connects TRBV18 to TRBJ1-5; D unresolved. The germline V and J ends were trimmed by 2 bases and 4 bases, with 12 bases remaining between them. This CDR3 contains 15 residues. Germline V gene lookup returns CDR1 KGHSH and CDR2 LQKENI. The CDR3 is CASSPGTVINQPQHF. In DNA form, the CDR3 reads TGTGCCAGCTCACCAGGCACAGTAATTAATCAGCCCCAGCATTTT.

V is TRBV6-2 or TRBV6-3 and J is TRBJ1-4, with 9 positions matching TRBD1. The junction had 9 bases not matched to a gene; V was cut back by 7 bases and J by 6 bases. Germline-derived CDR1 and CDR2 are MNHEY and SVGEGT. This CDR3 has 15 residues. In nucleotides, the CDR3 is TGTGCCAGCATCCCCTACAGGGGGCAGGATGAAAAACTGTTTTTT. Protein: CASIPYRGQDEKLFF.

The chain's CDR3 is CASSFSDRGNQPQHF. The DNA of the CDR3 is TGTGCCAGCAGTTTCTCGGACAGAGGCAATCAGCCCCAGCATTTT. This chain connects TRBV12-3 or TRBV12-4 to TRBJ1-5; D might be TRBD1 (6 bases). V shed 3 bases and J shed 2 bases, with 11 bases lying between them. The CDR3 totals 15 residues.